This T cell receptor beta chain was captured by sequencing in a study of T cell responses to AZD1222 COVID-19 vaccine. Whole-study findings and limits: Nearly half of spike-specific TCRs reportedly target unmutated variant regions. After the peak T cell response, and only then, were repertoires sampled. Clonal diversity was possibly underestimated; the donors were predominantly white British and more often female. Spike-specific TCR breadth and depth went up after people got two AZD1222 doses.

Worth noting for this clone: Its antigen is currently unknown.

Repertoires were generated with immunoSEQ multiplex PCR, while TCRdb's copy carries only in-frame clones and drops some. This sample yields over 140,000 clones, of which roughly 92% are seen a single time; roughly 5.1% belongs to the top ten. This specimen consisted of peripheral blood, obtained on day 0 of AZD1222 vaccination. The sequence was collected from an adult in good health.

In DNA form, the CDR3 reads TGTGCCAGCTCGGGACCGTCCTATGGCTACACCTTC. Its protein product is CASSGPSYGYTF. The chain recombines TRBV19 with TRBJ1-2; TRBD1 is a possible D gene (5 bases). The germline gives CDR1 LNHDA, CDR2 SQIVND (reference sequence). Trimming shortened V by 9 bases and J by 4 bases, and 12 bases separated the two germline ends. The CDR3 sequence is 12 residues long.